The clone carrying this T cell receptor (beta chain) was seen only once. The CDR3 is 14 amino acids. Germline V CDR1 and CDR2: SGHDT, YYEEEE. This sample was included in a study of control samples from healthy donors and cancer patients. Repertoires were generated with immunoSEQ multiplex PCR, while TCRdb's copy carries only in-frame clones and drops some. In the table there are around 130,000 clones, roughly 90% of which are singletons. The TCR comes from a man aged 45-65 years with head and neck cancer. V is TRBV5-6 and J is TRBJ2-1; TRBD1 agrees at 7 bases. Sequenced input: PBMCs. The CDR3 loop reads CARRQGPTYNEQFF. CDR3 coding DNA: TGTGCTAGGCGACAGGGACCGACCTACAATGAGCAGTTCTTC.